The 24 T cell receptor beta chains given below trace back to one sample, sequenced in a study of T cells in localized non-small cell lung cancer. Libraries were prepared by immunoSEQ multiplex PCR; TCRdb keeps only in-frame clonotypes and omits some of them. The table shows around 2,800 clones, with around 24% occurring only once. This material consisted of lung tumor tissue, taken before any cancer treatment. Every receptor here comes from a man aged 40 to 70 with stage I lung adenocarcinoma.

This clone was observed a handful of times. The chain uses TRBV30 and TRBJ1-1, with D tentatively TRBD1 (5 bases). V dropped 6 bases and J dropped 10 bases, with 15 bases sitting between them. Germline-derived CDR1 and CDR2 are GTSNPN and SVGIG (reference sequence). The CDR3 runs 11 residues. Here the CDR3 DNA reads TGTGCCTGCCACCCGGGACTCGGAGCTTTCTTT. Translated, it gives CACHPGLGAFF.

J is TRBJ2-3 and V is TRBV28; the match to TRBD1 covers 10 bases. V was clipped by 6 bases and J by 7 bases; unmatched bases: 10. The CDR3 contains 15 residues. Germline CDR1 reads MDHEN; CDR2 reads SYDVKM. CDR3 DNA: TGTGCCAGCAGCCCCGGGACAGGGGATAGATATACGCAGTATTTT. It specifies CASSPGTGDRYTQYF.

This clone was recorded a few times. The V call is TRBV11-3, the J call TRBJ2-3, with 8 bases matching TRBD1. Germline CDR1 and CDR2: SGHNT and YENEEA. Losses at the gene ends were 4 bases for V and 0 bases for J; bases not matched to a gene: 9. CDR3 length: 17 residues. The CDR3: CASSYGTGRSSTDTQYF. CDR3 bases: TGTGCCAGCAGCTACGGGACAGGCCGGTCTAGCACAGATACGCAGTATTTT.

The chain recombines TRBV19 with TRBJ2-3, with D possibly TRBD2 on 5 matching bases. CDR1 is LNHDA and CDR2 is SQIVND in the germline V gene (reference sequence). CDR3 length equals 14 residues. V was clipped by 5 bases and J by 0 bases, with 9 bases between them. CDR3 protein: CASSVSGSTDTQYF. CDR3 in DNA: TGTGCCAGTAGTGTCAGCGGTAGCACAGATACGCAGTATTTT. Full variable domain (missing parts from reference TRBV19 and TRBJ2-3): DGGITQSPKYLFRKEGQNVTLSCEQNLNHDAMYWYRQDPGQGLRLIYYSQIVNDFQKGDIAEGYSVSREKKESFPLTVTSAQKNPTAFYLCASSVSGSTDTQYFGPGTRLTVL.

This clone has more than one count but fewer than ten. The chain has TRBV27 and TRBJ2-1; possible D gene TRBD1, 5 bases. Germline V gene lookup returns CDR1 MNHEY and CDR2 SMNVEV (reference sequence). This CDR3 has 16 residues. Trimming pared 6 bases from V and 6 bases from J, leaving 21 bases between. CDR3 residues: CASRRGTGPRSNEQFF. The CDR3 nucleotides read TGTGCCAGCAGGCGAGGAACAGGTCCCCGGTCCAATGAGCAGTTCTTC.

This clone is medium-sized by share. The V call is TRBV11-3, the J call TRBJ1-5; TRBD1 agrees at 7 bases. Unmatched junction bases numbered 0, after V lost 1 base and J lost 0 bases. The CDR3 is 15 amino acids. From germline, CDR1 is SGHNT and CDR2 YENEEA. The CDR3 DNA reads TGTGCCAGCAGCTTAGGGGACAGTAGCAATCAGCCCCAGCATTTT. Protein product: CASSLGDSSNQPQHF.

This chain links TRBV28 with TRBJ2-3, with 7 bases aligning to TRBD2. CDR3 length: 15 amino acids. CDR1 is MDHEN, CDR2 SYDVKM, per germline. The trim removed 7 bases at V and 3 bases at J, leaving 10 bases unmatched. In nucleotides, the CDR3 is TGTGCCAGCAAGGGAAGGGAGGGCCGGACAGATACGCAGTATTTT. Its translation: CASKGREGRTDTQYF. Full variable domain (missing parts from reference TRBV28 and TRBJ2-3): DVKVTQSSRYLVKRTGEKVFLECVQDMDHENMFWYRQDPGLGLRLIYFSYDVKMKEKGDIPEGYSVSREKKERFSLILESASTNQTSMYLCASKGREGRTDTQYFGPGTRLTVL.

The chain links TRBV30 to TRBJ2-5; a possible D gene is TRBD1 (6 bases). V was pared by 8 bases and J by 5 bases, with 21 bases between. The CDR3 extends over 14 amino acids. Germline CDR1 reads GTSNPN; CDR2 reads SVGIG (reference sequence). This CDR3 is CATPTGRGYETQYF. The CDR3 DNA follows: TGTGCCACCCCCACGGGCAGGGGATATGAGACCCAGTACTTC. The full variable domain, completed using reference TRBV30 and TRBJ2-5, is SQTIHQWPATLVQPVGSPLSLECTVEGTSNPNLYWYRQAAGRGLQLLFYSVGIGQISSEVPQNLSASRPQDRQFILSSKKLLLSDSGFYLCATPTGRGYETQYFGPGTRLLVL.

The chain employs TRBV5-1 and TRBJ2-6; tentatively, D is TRBD2 (6 bases). This CDR3 has 19 residues. The ends were cut back, 0 bases at V and 1 base at J, with 17 bases in the middle. Germline V CDR1 and CDR2: SGHRS, YFSETQ. The CDR3 here is CASSLGVGDFMSGANVLTF. DNA for the CDR3: TGCGCCAGCAGCTTGGGTGTCGGGGACTTTATGTCTGGGGCCAACGTCCTGACTTTC.

This chain uses TRBV6-8 with TRBJ1-5; the D gene is possibly TRBD1 (6 bases). V shed 0 bases and J shed 1 base, with 19 bases lying between them. Per the germline V gene, CDR1 is MNHGY and CDR2 is SAAAGT. The CDR3 sequence is 19 residues long. The CDR3 loop is CASSYSPYRDETSNQPQHF. CDR3 bases: TGTGCCAGCAGTTACTCCCCTTACAGGGACGAAACGAGCAATCAGCCCCAGCATTTT.

The genes are TRBV19 and TRBJ1-3, with D possibly being TRBD1 (5 bases). Trimming shortened V by 9 bases and J by 4 bases, and 19 bases separated the two germline ends. The CDR3 has 15 amino acids. The V gene's germline CDR1 is LNHDA and CDR2 SQIVND (reference sequence). The CDR3 loop reads CASYRRGGKGNTIYF. Here the CDR3 DNA reads TGTGCCAGCTACAGACGGGGGGGAAAAGGAAACACCATATATTTT. The complete variable domain, with remaining parts taken from reference TRBV19 and TRBJ1-3, reads DGGITQSPKYLFRKEGQNVTLSCEQNLNHDAMYWYRQDPGQGLRLIYYSQIVNDFQKGDIAEGYSVSREKKESFPLTVTSAQKNPTAFYLCASYRRGGKGNTIYFGEGSWLTVV.

By sample fraction, this clone is medium-sized. The chain is built from TRBV11-3 and TRBJ1-1, with 10 bases aligning to TRBD1. There are 14 residues in the CDR3. Looked up from germline, CDR1 is SGHNT and CDR2 is YENEEA. V lost 3 bases to trimming and J lost 5 bases; unmatched junction nucleotides: 3. The CDR3 protein is CASSLGTGDTEAFF. CDR3 in DNA: TGTGCCAGCAGCTTGGGGACAGGGGATACTGAAGCTTTCTTT.

This clone has only a few counts. This chain joins TRBV9 and TRBJ2-7; no definite D call. V dropped 0 bases and J dropped 4 bases, with 11 bases sitting between them. The CDR3 contains 14 residues. From germline, CDR1 is SGDLS and CDR2 YYNGEE. CDR3 bases: TGTGCCAGCAGCGTAGAGGGTAGCAAGTACGAGCAGTACTTC. Residues: CASSVEGSKYEQYF. Based on the CDR3 plus reference TRBV9 and TRBJ2-7, the full variable domain is DSGVTQTPKHLITATGQRVTLRCSPRSGDLSVYWYQQSLDQGLQFLIQYYNGEERAKGNILERFSAQQFPDLHSELNLSSLELGDSALYFCASSVEGSKYEQYFGPGTRLTVT.

This clone was detected only a few times. The chain joins TRBV29-1 to TRBJ2-5; 9 nucleotides agree with TRBD1. V lost 3 bases and J lost 5; bases outside the gene matches: 4. This CDR3 spans 13 amino acids. The germline gives CDR1 SQVTM, CDR2 ANQGSEA. CDR3 nucleotides: TGCAGCGTTGAGGTGACAGGGGGGGAGACCCAGTACTTC. Amino acid sequence: CSVEVTGGETQYF.

CDR3 bases: TGTGCCAGCAGCCCCGACAGGGCTATGAACACTGAAGCTTTCTTT. Translated, it gives CASSPDRAMNTEAFF. The genes are TRBV11-3 and TRBJ1-1, with 7 bases fitting TRBD1. V was pared by 5 bases and J by 0 bases, with 6 bases of the junction left unmatched. Looked up from germline, CDR1 is SGHNT and CDR2 is YENEEA. The CDR3 has 15 residues.

This clone was seen only a few times. The identical CDR3 is also encoded by other nucleotide sequences in the sample. The chain's CDR3 is CASSGDGYEQYF. For the CDR3, the DNA is TGTGCCAGCAGCGGAGACGGCTACGAGCAGTACTTC. V is TRBV9 and J is TRBJ2-7, with no clear D. Trimming pared 3 bases from V and 3 bases from J, leaving 7 bases between. Germline CDR1 reads SGDLS; CDR2 reads YYNGEE. There are 12 residues in the CDR3.

The rearrangement joins TRBV19 to TRBJ1-4; TRBD1 agrees at 9 bases. Germline V CDR1 and CDR2: LNHDA, SQIVND (reference sequence). V lost 6 bases and J lost 8; bases outside the gene matches: 13. The length of the CDR3 is 16 residues. The CDR3 DNA reads as TGTGCCAGTAGCCCGAACCGGGACAGGGCGAGGGAAAAACTGTTTTTT. Translation gives CASSPNRDRAREKLFF.

By its share, this clone is large. The V call is TRBV6-8, the J call TRBJ1-4, with 8 bases lining up with TRBD1. The CDR3 has 16 amino acids. V trimming: 2 bases; J trimming: 5 bases; junction bases outside the gene matches: 7. Germline loops: CDR1 MNHGY, CDR2 SAAAGT. The CDR3 coding sequence is TGTGCCAGCAGTTACGGGTCCGGGACAGGCAATGAAAAACTGTTTTTT. It specifies CASSYGSGTGNEKLFF.

The chain joins TRBV9 to TRBJ2-2; the D is unclear. CDR1 and CDR2 from the germline V gene are SGDLS and YYNGEE. The CDR3 is 16 amino acids. Trimming shortened V by 4 bases and J by 4 bases, and 17 bases separated the two germline ends. The CDR3 DNA reads TGTGCCAGCAGCCCCGTGAGAGTAGCTCGCACCGGGGAGCTGTTTTTT. Protein sequence: CASSPVRVARTGELFF. The complete variable domain, with remaining parts taken from reference TRBV9 and TRBJ2-2, reads DSGVTQTPKHLITATGQRVTLRCSPRSGDLSVYWYQQSLDQGLQFLIQYYNGEERAKGNILERFSAQQFPDLHSELNLSSLELGDSALYFCASSPVRVARTGELFFGEGSRLTVL.

This clone appeared many times. The genes are TRBV11-3 and TRBJ1-5; the D gene is possibly TRBD1 (6 bases). The V gene's germline CDR1 is SGHNT and CDR2 YENEEA. This CDR3 region has 14 residues. V lost 3 bases and J lost 6, with 12 bases in between. The chain's CDR3 is CASSLGGASQPQHF. The CDR3 DNA reads as TGTGCCAGCAGCTTGGGGGGGGCTAGTCAGCCCCAGCATTTT.

This clone was observed a few times. The chain joins TRBV6-7 to TRBJ1-4; D not certain. TRBV6-7 is an open reading frame whose function is uncertain. The length of the CDR3 is 14 residues. The V and J ends lost 5 bases and 1 base respectively, with 8 bases between them. CDR3 amino acids: CASSATVTNEKLFF. CDR3 nucleotides: TGTGCCAGCAGTGCGACTGTAACTAATGAAAAACTGTTTTTT.

The rearrangement joins TRBV5-1 to TRBJ2-3; 11 bases are shared with TRBD2. V shed 4 bases, J shed 0 bases, and the junction held 4 bases outside the gene matches. Germline V gives CDR1 SGHRS, CDR2 YFSETQ. This CDR3 has 16 amino acids. The CDR3 is CASSLGLAASTDTQYF. The CDR3 DNA follows: TGCGCCAGCAGCCTGGGACTAGCGGCTAGCACAGATACGCAGTATTTT.

This clone is judged medium-sized. The chain joins TRBV6-8 to TRBJ1-1, with D possibly TRBD1 on 5 matching bases. The CDR3 totals 13 residues. Looked up from germline, CDR1 is MNHGY and CDR2 is SAAAGT. Trimming left V 9 bases short and J 5 bases short, with 16 bases between. The CDR3 coding sequence is TGTGCCAGTTCCCGGACACATCCTACTGAAGCTTTCTTT. This translates into CASSRTHPTEAFF.

This clone was picked up a small number of times. The gene calls are TRBV9 and TRBJ1-1; D ambiguous. Trimming pared 4 bases from V and 4 bases from J, leaving 14 bases between. Germline-derived CDR1 and CDR2 are SGDLS and YYNGEE. The CDR3 sequence is 14 residues long. Written as DNA, the CDR3 is TGTGCCAGCAGCCTGACTGGGCCGAGCACTGAAGCTTTCTTT. Its translation: CASSLTGPSTEAFF.